There are many counts of the clone carrying this T cell receptor (beta chain). TCRdb reanalysed the RACE reads using MiXCR and keeps one entry per CDR3 protein. The data show roughly 380,000 distinct CDR3 sequences, more than 4.5% seen once. This sample is part of a study of human T cells and chemical hapten exposure. The sample's time point: pre-sensitization, week 0. Documented treatment: therapeutic diphenylcyclopropenone sensitization with weekly scalp DPC. The ends were cut back, 4 bases at V and 4 bases at J, with 17 bases in the middle. Germline V gene sequence: CDR1 SGHRS, CDR2 YFSETQ. The CDR3 consists of 15 residues.

V is TRBV5-1 and J is TRBJ2-5; D is possibly TRBD1 (7 bases). Sample: whole blood, taken in connection with sensitization to the hapten diphenylcyclopropenone (DPC). The sequence derives from a woman in her 50s with alopecia areata. Some clones in this sample may be carry-over from other donors' samples. For the CDR3, the DNA is TGCGCCAGCAGCCTTCAGGGGGTGGAGGGAGAGACCCAGTACTTC. Translated: CASSLQGVEGETQYF.